This T cell receptor (beta chain) was captured by sequencing in a study of T cells in Graves' hyperthyroidism and ophthalmopathy. Amplification yielded TCR beta CDR3 regions, with RNA transcripts as the source. The TCR CDR3 first-round RT-PCR relied on the HTBI primer set. TCRdb analysed the multiplex PCR reads with MiXCR anew, one entry per CDR3 protein. This sample has about 620,000 distinct CDR3 sequences, with around 16% found just once. Germline-derived CDR1 and CDR2 are SQVTM and ANQGSEA. This CDR3 spans 13 amino acids. V shed 7 bases and J 3 bases; nucleotides not matched to a gene: 5. Of note for this clonotype: As yet, its antigen is unknown.

Study-level points and caveats: Median prediction lead before ophthalmopathy onset was about 6.7 months with the model.

The study defined stable Graves' hyperthyroidism as no ophthalmopathy progression within 18 months. Newly diagnosed patients aged 18 to 65 had hyperthyroidism of under 2 months' duration. The diagnostic basis comprised clinical symptoms, serum thyroxine and TRAb, thyroid ultrasound and orbital computed tomography. The chain couples TRBV29-1 to TRBJ2-3; TRBD2 matches 9 bases. The clonotype was recovered from a woman in her 30s with Graves' hyperthyroidism. Sequencing was carried out using blood. For the CDR3, the DNA is TGCAGCGCCGCGGGAGGGGAAACAGATACGCAGTATTTT. This encodes CSAAGGETDTQYF.